The 4 T cell receptor beta chains presented below share a single source sample, sequenced in a study of blood T cell repertoires in COVID-19. Using immunoSEQ multiplex PCR, the repertoire was profiled, and TCRdb retains in-frame clones only, with some absent. The top ten hold around 4% of the sample, which has under 150,000 clones, roughly four fifths seen once. The material sequenced was peripheral blood. The receptors were gathered from a woman in her fifties or sixties with acute or convalescent COVID-19.

The genes are TRBV24-1 and TRBJ2-1, with 10 nucleotides matching TRBD2. The germline gives CDR1 KGHDR, CDR2 SFDVKD. This CDR3 contains 16 residues. The V and J ends lost 4 bases and 7 bases, in that order; junction bases with no gene match: 9. CDR3 protein: CATSDPIAGGKNEQFF. CDR3 nucleotides: TGTGCCACCAGTGACCCAATAGCGGGAGGTAAGAATGAGCAGTTCTTC.

The chain joins TRBV9 to TRBJ1-2, with 8 bases aligning to TRBD1. The trim removed 2 bases at V and 4 bases at J, leaving 7 bases unmatched. The CDR3 runs to 15 residues. Germline V CDR1 and CDR2: SGDLS, YYNGEE. Here the CDR3 reads CASSVETGEGYGYTF. CDR3 DNA sequence: TGTGCCAGCAGCGTCGAGACAGGGGAGGGCTATGGCTACACCTTC.

The CDR3 DNA is TGTGCCTGGAGGGGCAGTCCCATTCCAACTAATGAAAAACTGTTTTTT. This translates into CAWRGSPIPTNEKLFF. The chain carries TRBV30 and TRBJ1-4, with D unclear. In germline, CDR1 is GTSNPN, CDR2 SVGIG (reference sequence). The CDR3 loop spans 16 amino acids. Trimming stripped 3 bases from V and 0 bases from J, with 14 bases between.

The chain employs TRBV19 and TRBJ2-3, with TRBD2 as a possible D gene (5 bases). The germline V gene has CDR1 LNHDA and CDR2 SQIVND (reference sequence). Deletions cut 4 bases from V and 6 bases from J, with 11 bases between. CDR3 length: 13 amino acids. For the CDR3, the DNA is TGTGCCAGTAGTAACACTAGAGGGGATACGCAGTATTTT. Translating it yields CASSNTRGDTQYF.